The clone carrying this T cell receptor (beta chain) was observed a single time. Antigen: not known. Profiling relied on immunoSEQ multiplex PCR, and the TCRdb table lists in-frame clones only, not all of them. The data hold 150,000 or so clones, with around 93% observed a single time. This specimen belongs to a study of T cell responses to AZD1222 COVID-19 vaccine. Study-wide results and limits: Targeting of unmutated variant regions was reportedly seen in nearly half of spike-specific TCRs. Spike-specific TCRs gained breadth and depth after people received two AZD1222 doses.

Trimming removed 5 bases from V and 2 bases from J; junction bases left unmatched: 3. From germline, CDR1 is KGHSY and CDR2 FQNENV. CDR3 length equals 14 residues. The sequenced sample was peripheral blood, obtained on day 0 of AZD1222 vaccination. This clonotype was sampled from an adult in good health. V gene TRBV16 combines with J gene TRBJ1-3; 7 bases agree with TRBD1. The CDR3 here is CASSYGQAGNTIYF. The DNA of the CDR3 is TGTGCCAGCAGCTACGGACAGGCTGGAAACACCATATATTTT.